This TCR beta chain is from a study of PD-L1 blockade in urothelial cancer. The protocol was immunoSEQ multiplex PCR, while the TCRdb copy is restricted to in-frame clones and leaves out a portion. The profile shows 48,000 or so clones, approximately 80% of them singletons. The CDR3 length is 15 residues. Trimming took off 8 bases at V and 3 bases at J, with 17 bases between the two ends. The germline V gene has CDR1 MDHEN and CDR2 SYDVKM. Time point meaning: peripheral blood 6 weeks after treatment start. Only one count was recorded for this clone. This chain uses TRBV28 with TRBJ1-3; D not resolved. This clonotype was obtained from a man between 65 and 80 years old with urothelial cancer. The specimen comprised PBMCs, sampled around atezolizumab (anti-PD-L1) treatment. The CDR3 DNA reads as TGTGCCAGCCGCCCCCCGAGTGGGCATGGAAACACCATATATTTT. Protein sequence: CASRPPSGHGNTIYF.